This T cell receptor (beta chain) was sequenced during a study of blood T cell repertoires in COVID-19 (dated by TCRdb to about 2020). Background on the whole study: The collaborator samples originated in the United States, Italy and Spain and spanned the acute and convalescent phases of COVID-19. The dataset comprised deeply sampled blood TCRbeta repertoires from subjects exposed to, actively infected with, or recovered from COVID-19. The material from the prospective study consisted of cDNA or gDNA derived from T cells, B-cell-depleted T cells, or PBMCs. The samples were drawn from the first 160 participants of the ongoing ImmuneRACE study and from 1,254 subjects provided by 6 global collaborators. HLA class I and class II types, where available, came from metadata supplied by the sample provider rather than from assay-based typing. The repertoires were released in a freely available public database intended as a resource for research on the immune response to SARS-CoV-2. Sample metadata almost always included a de-identified subject ID, COVID-19 status, age in years and sex.

Each collaborating institution followed its own protocols to collect whole blood in K2EDTA tubes. Collaborator samples were shipped for TCRbeta analysis as frozen whole blood, isolated PBMCs, or DNA extracted from either sample type. This clone was observed once. Its antigen specificity is not known. No base-level quality is on record; no much larger clone is a single base apart. The CDR3 holds 14 amino acids from the cysteine to the phenylalanine. Only the CDR3 DNA stays, 42 bases, in frame from base 1. For this chain, trimming is 5 bases at the V end and 4 bases at the J end, and the number of junction bases without a gene match is 4. CDR1 and CDR2 were assigned from the germline V gene (reference sequence) as LNHDA and SQIVND. TCRbeta CDR3 regions were amplified from genomic DNA by means of the immunoSEQ Assay, a bias-controlled multiplex PCR. The original methods were these. Nucleated cell counts per sample were estimated from amplification of reference gene primers within the assay. Sequence reads were collapsed and filtered to measure the absolute abundance of every unique TCRbeta CDR3 rearrangement. For each sample, productive Simpson clonality was calculated by taking the square root of Simpson's diversity index across productive rearrangements. TCRdb retrieved this table from immuneACCESS and kept in-frame rearrangements only. Not all clones are present; in checked studies, unresolved V genes account for under half, and no reason is known for the remainder. The D gene and trimming were derived from the DNA, and the V and J assignments and clone size from that table. The sample table contains about 69,000 clones; only one count was recorded for roughly 85% of them. The ten biggest clones cover 2.5% to 3% of the sample.

Study-wide findings and limitations: The amount of clinical and demographic metadata varied by source and participant and was provided uncurated.

The specimen was peripheral blood. This TCR came from an elderly man with acute or convalescent COVID-19. The rearrangement joined TRBV19 to TRBJ1-2, with TRBD1 matching 10 junction bases. The DNA reads TGTGCCAGTAGTTTGGGACAGGGGACCTATGGCTACACCTTC. It specifies CASSLGQGTYGYTF. Here the CDR3 is joined to the reference TRBV19 and TRBJ1-2 genes, and the full variable domain is: DGGITQSPKYLFRKEGQNVTLSCEQNLNHDAMYWYRQDPGQGLRLIYYSQIVNDFQKGDIAEGYSVSREKKESFPLTVTSAQKNPTAFYLCASSLGQGTYGYTFGSGTRLTVV.